This passage covers 26 T cell receptor beta chains from one sample sequenced in a study of PD-1 blockade in classical Hodgkin lymphoma. The table came from immunoSEQ multiplex PCR; TCRdb's copy has only in-frame clones and leaves some out. The sample yields some 53,000 clones, around nine tenths seen once. Regarding time point: cycle 4 day 1 (C4D1), after 6 weeks of nivolumab. Relapse was seen in all patients after autologous stem cell transplantation, and brentuximab vedotin exposure was variable. Sequenced material: peripheral blood mononuclear cells (PBMCs), taken before the fourth cycle of nivolumab. Source of these receptors: a human donor with classical Hodgkin lymphoma.

This sequence joins TRBV7-9 and TRBJ2-1; 10 nucleotides line up with TRBD2. Germline V lookup: CDR1 SEHNR, CDR2 FQNEAQ (reference sequence). CDR3 size: 16 residues. J gave up 0 bases and V 7 bases, and 6 bases lay outside the gene matches. The CDR3 region is CASTDSGGSSYNEQFF. The DNA of the CDR3 is TGTGCCAGCACCGATAGCGGGGGGAGCTCCTACAATGAGCAGTTCTTC.

The chain is built from TRBV5-1 and TRBJ2-7; TRBD1 aligns across 9 bases. This CDR3 has 16 amino acids. Germline trimming cut 3 bases from V and 5 bases from J; bases unmatched to any gene: 12. The germline CDR1 and CDR2 sequences are SGHRS and YFSETQ. The CDR3 DNA reads as TGCGCCAGCAGCTCAACCCGGGACAGGGTGTACGACGAGCAGTACTTC. This encodes CASSSTRDRVYDEQYF.

This sequence joins TRBV7-2 and TRBJ1-5, with TRBD1 identical over 9 bases. The CDR3 is 21 residues long. CDR1 SGHTA and CDR2 FQGNSA come from the germline V gene. The J segment lost 5 bases and the V segment lost 0 bases, leaving 20 bases of the junction unmatched. As DNA, the CDR3 is TGTGCCAGCAGCTTAGCACAGGGACAGGGCAGTATTCCCGCCCGTCATCAGCCCCAGCATTTT. This translates into CASSLAQGQGSIPARHQPQHF.

The CDR3 here is CASSDTSYEQYF. CDR3 DNA sequence: TGTGCCAGCAGTGACACCTCCTACGAGCAGTACTTC. This sequence joins TRBV6-1 and TRBJ2-7; D is unresolved. The CDR3 is 12 residues long. The V end was cut by 3 bases, the J end by 0 bases, with 3 bases between. CDR1 is MNHNS, CDR2 SASEGT, per germline.

The rearrangement uses TRBV19 and TRBJ1-6, with D possibly TRBD1 on 6 matching bases. The germline gives CDR1 LNHDA, CDR2 SQIVND (reference sequence). V was cut by 7 bases and J by 8 bases, with 21 bases left in between. This CDR3 has 16 residues. CDR3 nucleotides: TGTGCCAGTACCCGGGGGGGGGCCACAGTGCATTCACCCCTCCACTTT. Amino acid sequence: CASTRGGATVHSPLHF.

The chain employs TRBV19 and TRBJ2-6; D ambiguous. The CDR3 sequence is 15 residues long. V gave up 5 bases and J gave up 0 bases, with 8 bases separating them. Germline V gives CDR1 LNHDA, CDR2 SQIVND (reference sequence). CDR3 bases: TGTGCCAGTAGTTATCTGGGCTCTGGGGCCAACGTCCTGACTTTC. Its protein product is CASSYLGSGANVLTF. The full variable domain, rest sourced from reference TRBV19 and TRBJ2-6, is DGGITQSPKYLFRKEGQNVTLSCEQNLNHDAMYWYRQDPGQGLRLIYYSQIVNDFQKGDIAEGYSVSREKKESFPLTVTSAQKNPTAFYLCASSYLGSGANVLTFGAGSRLTVL.

V usage is TRBV9 and J usage is TRBJ1-2; possible D gene TRBD1, 6 bases. V was trimmed by 6 bases and J by 3 bases, leaving 15 bases between them. CDR1 SGDLS and CDR2 YYNGEE come from the germline V gene. The CDR3 spans 14 residues. The DNA of the CDR3 is TGTGCCAGCACCATACAGGGCTGGGACTATGGCTACACCTTC. Encoded protein: CASTIQGWDYGYTF.

V gene TRBV19 combines with J gene TRBJ2-2; D may be TRBD1 (6 bases). The CDR3 sequence is 14 residues long. Germline CDR1 LNHDA, CDR2 SQIVND (reference sequence). Deletions cut 2 bases from V and 3 bases from J, with 7 bases between. The CDR3 bases are TGTGCCAGTAGTATACAGGGGCACACCGGGGAGCTGTTTTTT. Translated, it gives CASSIQGHTGELFF.

The genes are TRBV30 and TRBJ2-7, with TRBD2 matching 7 bases. The V gene's germline CDR1 is GTSNPN and CDR2 SVGIG (reference sequence). The CDR3 totals 12 residues. After removal of 5 bases from V and 4 bases from J, the junction contained 5 bases not matched to a gene. The DNA for the CDR3 is TGTGCCTGGTATAGCGGGCTTTACGAGCAGTACTTC. Translation: CAWYSGLYEQYF.

The J gene is TRBJ2-7, the V gene TRBV5-5; D not resolved. The germline gives CDR1 SGHKS, CDR2 YYEKEE (reference sequence). This CDR3 is built from 14 residues. Trimming took 0 bases from V and 3 from J, leaving 10 bases between them. The CDR3 nucleotides are TGTGCCAGCAGCTTGGGACAATTAAACTACGAGCAGTACTTC. Encoded protein: CASSLGQLNYEQYF.

Comment on this clone: Distinct nucleotide sequences in the sample also encode this CDR3. The chain employs TRBV27 and TRBJ1-5; D remains unclear. CDR1 is MNHEY and CDR2 is SMNVEV in the germline V gene (reference sequence). Trimming cost V 2 bases and J 7 bases, with 6 bases left between them. CDR3 length: 12 amino acids. In DNA form, the CDR3 reads TGTGCCAGCAGTTTACTGGGACAGCCCCAGCATTTT. This sequence encodes CASSLLGQPQHF.

The chain employs TRBV11-2 and TRBJ2-3, with D possibly being TRBD2 (6 bases). The germline V gene has CDR1 SGHAT and CDR2 FQNNGV. The V end lost 3 bases, the J end lost 6 bases, and 10 bases lay between the germline ends. The CDR3 sequence is 13 residues long. The CDR3 DNA reads TGTGCCAGCAGCTTTCTAGCGACCGATACGCAGTATTTT. Amino acids: CASSFLATDTQYF.

The chain combines TRBV11-2 with TRBJ2-1; weak D call: TRBD2 (5 bases). V was cut by 7 bases and J by 6 bases, with 22 bases left in between. The CDR3 loop spans 16 amino acids. The germline gives CDR1 SGHAT, CDR2 FQNNGV. CDR3 sequence: CASTSDGGYVGNEQFF. CDR3 bases: TGTGCCAGCACCTCGGACGGAGGATACGTAGGCAATGAGCAGTTCTTC.

The chain combines TRBV6-5 with TRBJ1-1; D may be TRBD1 (6 bases). The CDR3 length is 14 residues. Germline V gene lookup returns CDR1 MNHEY and CDR2 SVGAGI. V lost 6 bases, J lost 2 bases, and 13 bases lay in between. CDR3 in DNA: TGTGCCAGCAGCTACGGGGGCGTTAACACTGAAGCTTTCTTT. Encoded protein: CASSYGGVNTEAFF.

V is TRBV19 and J is TRBJ2-1; 9 bases are shared with TRBD1. Germline V gene lookup returns CDR1 LNHDA and CDR2 SQIVND (reference sequence). Unmatched junction bases numbered 7, after V lost 7 bases and J lost 0 bases. The CDR3 sequence is 16 residues long. The CDR3 DNA reads TGTGCCAGTATCTCACAGGGGGCGAGCTCCTACAATGAGCAGTTCTTC. This sequence encodes CASISQGASSYNEQFF. Combining the CDR3 with reference TRBV19 and TRBJ2-1 gives the whole variable domain DGGITQSPKYLFRKEGQNVTLSCEQNLNHDAMYWYRQDPGQGLRLIYYSQIVNDFQKGDIAEGYSVSREKKESFPLTVTSAQKNPTAFYLCASISQGASSYNEQFFGPGTRLTVL.

The chain couples TRBV5-1 to TRBJ2-5; 13 nucleotides align to TRBD2. Germline values: CDR1 SGHRS, CDR2 YFSETQ. Trimming took 6 bases from V and 5 from J; bases not matched to a gene: 7. This CDR3 comprises 15 residues. The CDR3 DNA sequence: TGCGCCAGCAATTGGGGGACTAGCGGGAAGGAGACCCAGTACTTC. Amino acid sequence: CASNWGTSGKETQYF.

The gene calls are TRBV5-1 and TRBJ2-7; 8 nucleotides match TRBD2. CDR1 is SGHRS and CDR2 is YFSETQ in the germline V gene. The CDR3 is 15 residues long. The ends lost 4 bases at V and 3 bases at J; junction bases unmatched: 9. CDR3 sequence reads: CASSPQGSGSYEQYF. CDR3 bases: TGCGCCAGCAGCCCACAGGGAAGCGGGAGCTACGAGCAGTACTTC.

Only one count was recorded for this clone. Other DNA sequences in the sample encode the same CDR3. The chain employs TRBV10-3 and TRBJ2-7; TRBD2 might be the D (6 bases). V lost 4 bases to trimming and J lost 4 bases, with 8 bases between them. Germline V gene sequence: CDR1 ENHRY, CDR2 SYGVKD. CDR3 size: 12 residues. The CDR3 nucleotides are TGTGCCATCAGTGGGGAGGCTTACGAGCAGTACTTC. It specifies CAISGEAYEQYF.

The genes are TRBV28 and TRBJ2-2; no firm D call. The ends were cut back, 5 bases at V and 6 bases at J, with 16 bases in the middle. CDR1 and CDR2 (germline): MDHEN, SYDVKM. This CDR3 region has 15 residues. The CDR3 sequence: CASSPLLGRAGELFF. The DNA for the CDR3 is TGTGCCAGCAGTCCGCTTTTGGGTCGGGCCGGGGAGCTGTTTTTT.

The chain joins TRBV18 to TRBJ1-2, with D uncertain. CDR3 length: 14 amino acids. CDR1 and CDR2 (germline): KGHSH, LQKENI. V gave up 2 bases and J gave up 7 bases, with 14 bases separating them. The CDR3 DNA is TGTGCCAGCTCACCAGATAAGGGAATGGGTGGCTACACCTTC. Translation: CASSPDKGMGGYTF.

The chain recombines TRBV5-1 with TRBJ1-1; D not certain. The CDR3 covers 14 residues. Trimming removed 1 base at V and 4 bases at J, with 11 bases between. Germline V lookup: CDR1 SGHRS, CDR2 YFSETQ. The CDR3 DNA reads TGCGCCAGCAGCTTGCAGTCTATGGGCACTGAAGCTTTCTTT. Protein product: CASSLQSMGTEAFF.

The chain combines TRBV11-3 with TRBJ2-7; 12 bases fit TRBD1. This CDR3 comprises 14 residues. Germline trimming cut 5 bases from V and 6 bases from J; bases unmatched to any gene: 5. Germline V gene sequence: CDR1 SGHNT, CDR2 YENEEA. In DNA, the CDR3 is TGTGCCAGCAGCCCGGGACAGGGGGCGCGCGAGCAGTACTTC. Encoded protein: CASSPGQGAREQYF.

CDR3 amino acids: CASSLTGSGVETQYF. CDR3 coding DNA: TGTGCCAGCAGCTTGACAGGGAGCGGGGTAGAGACCCAGTACTTC. V and J are TRBV11-2 and TRBJ2-5; D may be TRBD1 or TRBD2 (7 bases each). This CDR3 region has 15 residues. Trimming stripped 3 bases from V and 4 bases from J, with 15 bases between. In germline, CDR1 is SGHAT, CDR2 FQNNGV.

In nucleotides, the CDR3 is TGTGCCAGCAGCTTGGCGAATTACTACGAGCAGTACTTC. As protein: CASSLANYYEQYF. The V gene is TRBV5-5, the J gene TRBJ2-7, with D unresolved. In germline, CDR1 is SGHKS, CDR2 YYEKEE (reference sequence). This CDR3 is 13 amino acids long. V gave up 0 bases and J gave up 3 bases, with 7 bases separating them.

This rearrangement joins TRBV4-2 to TRBJ2-3; 8 bases agree with TRBD2. Per the germline V gene, CDR1 is LGHNA and CDR2 is YNFKEQ. The CDR3 runs 16 residues. V dropped 0 bases and J dropped 2; count of bases not matched to a gene: 4. The CDR3: CASSQDVSGATDTQYF. CDR3 nucleotide sequence: TGTGCCAGCAGCCAAGATGTTAGCGGGGCCACAGATACGCAGTATTTT.

The chain recombines TRBV27 with TRBJ2-1, with 12 bases fitting TRBD2. V was clipped by 3 bases and J by 4 bases; unmatched bases: 1. This CDR3 is built from 15 residues. Germline V lookup: CDR1 MNHEY, CDR2 SMNVEV (reference sequence). The CDR3 DNA is TGTGCCAGCAGTTTCGGGACTAGCGGGTACAATGAGCAGTTCTTC. It translates to CASSFGTSGYNEQFF.